This record looks at one T cell receptor (beta chain) sequence and its context. This clone occurred a few times. Which antigen it targets is not known. The record has no base qualities; no much larger clone is one base away. This record comes from a study of beta chain features in type 1 diabetes (dated by TCRdb to the late 2010s). As for the study more broadly: Mean age, gender distribution, total cell number and subset yield were not different between patients and healthy donors. A total of roughly 100,000,000 sorted cells were examined across all samples, and the number of cells per subset was strongly correlated with RNA yield. The study compared TCRB repertoires of sorted circulating CD4+ T cell subsets between recently diagnosed type 1 diabetes patients and matched healthy donors. Regulatory and stem cell-like memory subsets were obtained from only 8 patients and roughly 8 healthy donors, while naive and central memory subsets were obtained from all 30 or so donors. General study outcomes and caveats: Naive, central memory and regulatory TCRB repertoires appeared to be more similar among patients than among healthy donors. Type 1 diabetes patients showed a moderate but significant shortening of TCRB CDR3 length in all four CD4+ subsets. Only small numbers of individuals were included in the HLA sub-analyses, which left unresolved whether HLA type had any influence on TCRB rearrangement. At VDJ recombination sites, patients with type 1 diabetes made fewer insertions and deleted more nucleotides, a pattern implying thymic rearrangement abnormalities. Because cDNA was sequenced instead of genomic DNA, highly expressing activated cells could be over-represented, though the groups showed no difference in activation or CD3 levels. PCR might favor shorter templates, but patient and control samples were amplified and corrected together, so any skew would affect both groups equally.

Each donor gave one peripheral blood draw, roughly 120 mL on average, collected into heparinised tubes. Naive, central memory, regulatory and stem cell-like memory CD4+ T cells were sorted on a BD FACSAria II using a panel including CD45RO, CCR7, CD25, CD127, CD95 and CD27. All sorted populations exceeded 95% purity. Right away, PBMCs were isolated by Lymphoprep density gradient centrifugation and were stained directly, with no culture step. So that batch effects would be minimized, each experiment stained and sorted samples in pairs, pairing one healthy donor with one patient. Via the germline V gene, CDR1 is SGDLS and CDR2 YYNGEE. The CDR3, cysteine through phenylalanine, is 17 amino acids long. The CDR3 DNA has 51 bases and is translated from base 1. The germline ends are 21 bases apart after V is trimmed by 2 bases and J by 7 bases. The entire isolated RNA was reverse transcribed using the High Capacity cDNA Reverse Transcription Kit, and thus expressed TCRB transcripts were sequenced. Deep immunoSEQ sequencing was performed on naive, central memory and regulatory T cell samples, with an average of approximately 3.9 million total reads per sample. Sorted cells were lysed in RLT buffer, and RNA was extracted using DNase-treated RNeasy Micro or Mini kits according to cell number. Each cell subset was processed on its own to prevent cross-contamination, while patient and healthy donor samples were processed together. TCRB sequences were amplified from cDNA with the immunoSEQ multiplex PCR, producing 87-bp fragments spanning the CDR3 region. Sequencing of the amplicons was performed on the Illumina HiSeq platform. On the authors' methods: PCR bias was computationally corrected using synthetic template baselines, reads within Hamming distance 2 were collapsed, and singletons that could not be merged were discarded. By aligning reads against IMGT, V, D and J genes, CDR3 length, and insertions or deletions at six rearrangement sites were assigned. Within each subset, clonotype counts were normalized to the number of sorted cells before true diversity and Gini coefficients were calculated with the tcR R package. The overlap coefficient, calculated on TCRB nucleotide sequences, was used to quantify repertoire sharing. TCRdb's version of the immuneACCESS table is confined to in-frame rearrangements and falls short of the full clone set. An unresolved V gene accounts for under half of the shortfall where checked; the remainder is of unknown origin. The DNA was the basis for D and trimming; V, J and clone size are from that table. For this sample there are under 400,000 clones; 12% to 15% appear just once. The top ten clones comprise about 6.6% of the sample.

This TCR derives from a man aged 25-45 years in good health. Sequencing was carried out using central memory CD4+ T cells from blood. The chain employs TRBV9 and TRBJ1-4, with a tentative D gene TRBD1 over 6 matching bases. DNA sequence: TGTGCCAGCAGCGTTTTCGGCGCCCGGGGGGCCGGTGAAAAACTGTTTTTT. It codes for CASSVFGARGAGEKLFF.